This T cell receptor beta chain was captured by sequencing in a study of shared clonotypes between healthy human individuals. Study outcomes and limitations: Relative to clonotypes present in all four donors, those not shared had lower generation probabilities.

CD45RA-negative memory and CD45RA+ naive subsets were split from the CD4+ cells. About this clone: What it recognizes is unknown.

CDR1 is SGDLS and CDR2 is YYNGEE in the germline V gene. The ends were cut back, 1 base at V and 2 bases at J, with 20 bases in the middle. The CDR3 loop spans 18 amino acids. Sorted-subset replicate PCRs used 200 ng of genomic DNA. This amount corresponded to 30,000 to 35,000 T cell genomes. TCRdb's table, derived via immunoSEQ multiplex PCR, lists solely in-frame clones and lacks some. The sample consists of 2,100,000 or so clones, almost 96% of them appearing once. The chain employs TRBV9 and TRBJ2-3; D is uncertain. The source material was naive CD4+ T cells sorted from blood. The sample's subset: CD45RA+ positively selected. The clonotype comes from a man between 18 and 29 years old in good health. DNA of the CDR3: TGTGCCAGCAGCGTATCACCTCAAACCCGGCGGACCACAGATACGCAGTATTTT. Its translation: CASSVSPQTRRTTDTQYF.